What follows are 11 T cell receptor beta chains derived from one specimen sequenced in a study of graft-versus-host responses after intestinal transplantation. Sequenced by immunoSEQ multiplex PCR; TCRdb stores in-frame clones only, minus some. The repertoire holds fewer than 50,000 clones, with approximately 84% as singletons. These receptors have no identified antigens. Sequences were derived from unstimulated CD4+ T cells sorted from spleen or lymph node cells, sampled before transplant. These receptors were taken from a human donor who was the organ donor for an intestinal transplant.

The gene calls are TRBV27 and TRBJ2-2, with a tentative D call TRBD1 (8 bases). Trimming pared 4 bases from V and 7 bases from J, leaving 19 bases between. The germline V gene has CDR1 MNHEY and CDR2 SMNVEV (reference sequence). The CDR3 loop spans 16 amino acids. The CDR3 is CASSSLTGEGIGELFF. The CDR3, as DNA: TGTGCCAGCAGTTCCCTGACAGGGGAGGGAATCGGGGAGCTGTTTTTT.

This chain joins TRBV5-8 and TRBJ2-7; no clear D gene. V dropped 0 bases and J dropped 1 base, with 14 bases sitting between them. This CDR3 is 16 amino acids long. From germline, CDR1 is SGHTS and CDR2 YDEGEE. As DNA, the CDR3 is TGTGCCAGCAGCTTGGTTTCAAAGACGGGTTCCTACGAGCAGTACTTC. This codes for CASSLVSKTGSYEQYF.

The CDR3 region has the DNA TGTGCCAGCAGCCCAACCCGGGGACTAGCGGGGAACACCGGGGAGCTGTTTTTT. Protein product: CASSPTRGLAGNTGELFF. This chain joins TRBV7-2 and TRBJ2-2, with TRBD2 matching over 12 bases. Losses at the gene ends were 5 bases for V and 1 base for J; bases not matched to a gene: 8. The CDR3 length is 18 residues. Germline V gene sequence: CDR1 SGHTA, CDR2 FQGNSA. The full variable domain, with the rest looked up from reference TRBV7-2 and TRBJ2-2, is GAGVSQSPSNKVTEKGKDVELRCDPISGHTALYWYRQSLGQGLEFLIYFQGNSAPDKSGLPSDRFSAERTGGSVSTLTIQRTQQEDSAVYLCASSPTRGLAGNTGELFFGEGSRLTVL.

This clone was found a few times. The genes are TRBV6-5 and TRBJ2-2; D gene uncertain. This CDR3 has 12 amino acids. V was clipped by 2 bases and J by 2 bases, with 0 bases between them. The germline CDR1 and CDR2 sequences are MNHEY and SVGAGI. The CDR3 loop is CASSYNTGELFF. DNA for the CDR3: TGTGCCAGCAGTTACAACACCGGGGAGCTGTTTTTT.

This chain connects TRBV6-1 to TRBJ1-5; TRBD1 aligns across 7 bases. Germline trimming cut 2 bases from V and 3 bases from J; bases unmatched to any gene: 10. The V gene's germline CDR1 is MNHNS and CDR2 SASEGT. The CDR3 runs to 17 residues. CDR3 residues: CASSEWMGQMNNQPQHF. Here the CDR3 DNA reads TGTGCCAGCAGTGAATGGATGGGACAGATGAACAATCAGCCCCAGCATTTT.

The CDR3 sequence: CAWSLASNQPQHF. CDR3 sequence (DNA): TGTGCCTGGAGTTTGGCAAGCAATCAGCCCCAGCATTTT. The chain recombines TRBV30 with TRBJ1-5, with unresolved D. The V end was cut by 2 bases, the J end by 1 base, with 6 bases between. The germline gives CDR1 GTSNPN, CDR2 SVGIG (reference sequence). CDR3 length: 13 residues.

The gene calls are TRBV10-2 and TRBJ2-2, with TRBD1 matching over 7 bases. The CDR3 consists of 17 residues. V shed 6 bases, J shed 6 bases, and the junction held 16 bases outside the gene matches. The germline CDR1 and CDR2 sequences are WSHSY and SAAADI. In DNA, the CDR3 is TGCGCCAGCAGGGAAACCCGACAGGGTCTAAAAGCCGGGGAGCTGTTTTTT. This translates into CASRETRQGLKAGELFF.

Comment on this clone: A junction boundary mismatches the germline segment, possibly from a read error. The chain combines TRBV10-3 with TRBJ2-3, with TRBD2 matching over 11 bases. CDR3 size: 17 residues. Germline V lookup: CDR1 ENHRY, CDR2 SYGVKD. CDR3 coding DNA: TGTGCCATCAGTGAGCCAGGACTAGCGGGCTCAAAAGATGCGCAGTATTTT. This translates into CAISEPGLAGSKDAQYF.

The chain is built from TRBV6-5 and TRBJ1-2, with unresolved D. The CDR3 has 12 residues. Per the germline V gene, CDR1 is MNHEY and CDR2 is SVGAGI. The ends were cut back, 5 bases at V and 5 bases at J, with 9 bases in the middle. The CDR3 reads CASSREQYGYTF. The CDR3, as DNA: TGTGCCAGCAGTCGGGAGCAGTATGGCTACACCTTC.

The chain employs TRBV30 and TRBJ2-5, with D perhaps matching TRBD2 (6 bases). Trimming took off 3 bases at V and 2 bases at J, with 13 bases between the two ends. The CDR3 spans 14 residues. Germline CDR1 reads GTSNPN; CDR2 reads SVGIG (reference sequence). Written as DNA, the CDR3 is TGTGCCTGGAGGTTCGGGGGAAGTCAAGAGACCCAGTACTTC. Its protein is CAWRFGGSQETQYF.

The chain links TRBV2 to TRBJ1-3, with 10 bases identical to TRBD1. V was pared by 4 bases and J by 3 bases, with 3 bases of the junction left unmatched. This CDR3 contains 15 residues. Germline V gives CDR1 SNHLY, CDR2 FYNNEI. CDR3 nucleotides: TGTGCCAGCAGTGGGGGACAGGGGTATGGAAACACCATATATTTT. This encodes CASSGGQGYGNTIYF.